What follows describes a single T cell receptor (beta chain). Its antigen is unknown. The data were taken from a study of blood T cells in healthy people across ages. The study, taken as a whole, reports: Comparison with aged donors showed that long-lived donors had more naive CD4+ cells and higher diversity.

The donors, aged roughly 6 to 95, were healthy Caucasians from Russia. Through a sample-barcoded 5' primer and a J-beta primer mix, a second PCR was run for roughly 6 to 11 cycles. Via MiXCR, TCRdb re-called the 5' RACE reads, giving one row per CDR3 protein. The data contain more than 450,000 distinct CDR3 sequences, roughly a quarter of them singletons. The V gene's germline CDR1 is MGHDK and CDR2 SYGVNS. Trimming stripped 9 bases from V and 4 bases from J, with 18 bases between. The CDR3 spans 14 residues. The sample also formed part of further work on T cells of mothers and their children. That report adds: From each mother came over 8 million TCR beta CDR3 reads, and from each child came a few million. None of the identified T cell clones proved to be persistent microchimeric clones.

The rearrangement links TRBV25-1 to TRBJ1-2; a weak D match, TRBD1 (5 bases). The sequencing sample was made of blood. This receptor was identified in a boy aged 2 to 9 in good health. CDR3 sequence reads: CARMSRDPSYGYTF. The CDR3 bases are TGTGCCAGAATGAGCCGGGACCCCAGCTATGGCTACACCTTC.